These T cell receptor beta chains were read from a single sample in a study of blood T cell repertoires in COVID-19. This table comes from immunoSEQ multiplex PCR, and its TCRdb copy is limited to in-frame clones, with some not included. The sample holds 200,000 to 250,000 clones, roughly 80% seen once. The sequencing sample was made of peripheral blood. The receptors were gathered from a woman aged 60 to 75 who had recovered from COVID-19. The CDR3 runs from the conserved cysteine through the conserved F or W. D genes are given only for firm matches. For some rows the clone size is stated as once, few or many, or as a class when expanded; others skip it.

j_call: TRBJ1-2; d_call: TRBD1; v_call: TRBV6-2/TRBV6-3; clone_size: few; cdr3_aa: CASSHPDRADGYTF; cdr3_nt: TGTGCCAGCAGCCATCCGGACAGGGCCGATGGCTACACCTTC
j_call: TRBJ1-1; d_call: .; v_call: TRBV5-5; clone_size: many; cdr3_aa: CASSLKGEGGTEAFF; cdr3_nt: TGTGCCAGCAGCTTGAAAGGAGAGGGCGGCACTGAAGCTTTCTTT
j_call: TRBJ1-1; d_call: TRBD1; v_call: TRBV5-1; clone_size: .; cdr3_aa: CASSFGTGEAFF; cdr3_nt: TGCGCCAGCAGCTTCGGGACAGGGGAAGCTTTCTTT
j_call: TRBJ2-7; d_call: .; v_call: TRBV7-2; clone_size: .; cdr3_aa: CASSLGDTSYEQYF; cdr3_nt: TGTGCCAGCAGCTTAGGGGACACCTCCTACGAGCAGTACTTC
j_call: TRBJ1-1; d_call: TRBD1; v_call: TRBV6-5; clone_size: .; cdr3_aa: CASRRDRAATEAFF; cdr3_nt: TGTGCCAGCAGAAGGGACAGGGCGGCCACTGAAGCTTTCTTT
j_call: TRBJ2-4; d_call: TRBD2; v_call: TRBV2; clone_size: .; cdr3_aa: CASMSGARDIQYF; cdr3_nt: TGTGCCAGCATGAGCGGGGCCCGAGACATTCAGTACTTC
j_call: TRBJ1-1; d_call: .; v_call: TRBV30; clone_size: .; cdr3_aa: CAWSGIGVANTEAFF; cdr3_nt: TGTGCCTGGAGTGGAATAGGGGTCGCGAACACTGAAGCTTTCTTT
j_call: TRBJ1-1; d_call: .; v_call: TRBV5-1; clone_size: .; cdr3_aa: CASSYVTGTLNTEAFF; cdr3_nt: TGCGCCAGCAGCTACGTCACCGGGACACTAAACACTGAAGCTTTCTTT
j_call: TRBJ1-1; d_call: TRBD1; v_call: TRBV29-1; clone_size: .; cdr3_aa: CSVSGTGAGTEAFF; cdr3_nt: TGCAGCGTTTCCGGGACAGGCGCCGGTACTGAAGCTTTCTTT
j_call: TRBJ2-1; d_call: TRBD2; v_call: TRBV11-1; clone_size: .; cdr3_aa: CASSPEAGRHNEQFF; cdr3_nt: TGTGCCAGCAGCCCCGAAGCGGGGCGACACAATGAGCAGTTCTTC
j_call: TRBJ2-6; d_call: .; v_call: TRBV19; clone_size: .; cdr3_aa: CASSIDRGSGANVLTF; cdr3_nt: TGTGCCAGTAGTATAGATAGGGGGTCCGGGGCCAACGTCCTGACTTTC
j_call: TRBJ1-5; d_call: .; v_call: TRBV30; clone_size: .; cdr3_aa: CAWSKAGGNQPQHF; cdr3_nt: TGTGCCTGGAGTAAGGCGGGTGGCAATCAGCCCCAGCATTTT
j_call: TRBJ1-3; d_call: .; v_call: TRBV20-1; clone_size: few; cdr3_aa: CSARPGNTIYF; cdr3_nt: TGCAGTGCCCGTCCTGGAAACACCATATATTTT
j_call: TRBJ1-1; d_call: .; v_call: TRBV5-5; clone_size: .; cdr3_aa: CASTPEGLNTEAFF; cdr3_nt: TGTGCCAGCACCCCGGAGGGGTTGAACACTGAAGCTTTCTTT
j_call: TRBJ2-1; d_call: .; v_call: TRBV19; clone_size: .; cdr3_aa: CASRWGVSYNEQFF; cdr3_nt: TGTGCCAGTAGGTGGGGGGTATCCTACAATGAGCAGTTCTTC
j_call: TRBJ2-5; d_call: .; v_call: TRBV24-1; clone_size: .; cdr3_aa: CATSESGNQETQYF; cdr3_nt: TGTGCCACCAGTGAATCCGGGAACCAAGAGACCCAGTACTTC
j_call: TRBJ2-3; d_call: .; v_call: TRBV4-1; clone_size: .; cdr3_aa: CASSQAGTDTQYF; cdr3_nt: TGCGCCAGCAGCCAAGCAGGCACAGATACGCAGTATTTT
j_call: TRBJ1-1; d_call: TRBD1; v_call: TRBV2; clone_size: .; cdr3_aa: CASRDRNLRDTEAFF; cdr3_nt: TGTGCCAGCAGGGACAGGAATTTGCGGGACACTGAAGCTTTCTTT
j_call: TRBJ1-2; d_call: TRBD1; v_call: TRBV9; clone_size: .; cdr3_aa: CASSEAPGQGYGYTF; cdr3_nt: TGTGCCAGCAGCGAGGCCCCGGGACAGGGCTATGGCTACACCTTC
j_call: TRBJ2-3; d_call: .; v_call: TRBV5-1; clone_size: .; cdr3_aa: CASSLLRGGKDTQYF; cdr3_nt: TGCGCCAGCAGCTTACTCCGGGGTGGAAAAGATACGCAGTATTTT
j_call: TRBJ1-2; d_call: .; v_call: TRBV5-1; clone_size: .; cdr3_aa: CASSLSGGNYGYTF; cdr3_nt: TGCGCCAGCAGCTTGAGTGGGGGGAACTATGGCTACACCTTC
j_call: TRBJ1-2; d_call: .; v_call: TRBV30; clone_size: .; cdr3_aa: CAWTPGYNYGYTF; cdr3_nt: TGTGCCTGGACGCCAGGGTATAACTATGGCTACACCTTC
j_call: TRBJ1-2; d_call: .; v_call: TRBV7-2; clone_size: .; cdr3_aa: CASSLSGGIYGYTF; cdr3_nt: TGTGCCAGCAGCTTATCCGGCGGAATCTATGGCTACACCTTC
j_call: TRBJ1-5; d_call: .; v_call: TRBV5-1; clone_size: .; cdr3_aa: CASSPGTQNQPQHF; cdr3_nt: TGCGCCAGCAGCCCCGGGACACAAAATCAGCCCCAGCATTTT
j_call: TRBJ1-4; d_call: TRBD1; v_call: TRBV4-3; clone_size: .; cdr3_aa: CASSPGQGAANEKLFF; cdr3_nt: TGCGCCAGCAGCCCGGGACAGGGGGCAGCTAATGAAAAACTGTTTTTT
j_call: TRBJ2-5; d_call: .; v_call: TRBV2; clone_size: .; cdr3_aa: CASRRVPPQETQYF; cdr3_nt: TGTGCCAGCAGGCGGGTGCCCCCTCAAGAGACCCAGTACTTC
j_call: TRBJ2-3; d_call: .; v_call: TRBV7-8; clone_size: .; cdr3_aa: CASGGGRGDTQYF; cdr3_nt: TGTGCCAGCGGGGGGGGCCGGGGAGATACGCAGTATTTT
j_call: TRBJ1-1; d_call: .; v_call: TRBV27; clone_size: .; cdr3_aa: CASSLRGSPEAFF; cdr3_nt: TGTGCCAGCAGTTTAAGGGGCTCCCCTGAAGCTTTCTTT
j_call: TRBJ2-1; d_call: .; v_call: TRBV5-5; clone_size: .; cdr3_aa: CASSSQLATYNEQFF; cdr3_nt: TGTGCCAGCAGCTCCCAGTTGGCCACCTACAATGAGCAGTTCTTC
j_call: TRBJ2-1; d_call: TRBD1; v_call: TRBV11-2; clone_size: .; cdr3_aa: CASSSGQGKGEQFF; cdr3_nt: TGTGCCAGCAGCTCGGGACAGGGAAAGGGTGAGCAGTTCTTC
j_call: TRBJ2-7; d_call: TRBD1; v_call: TRBV19; clone_size: .; cdr3_aa: CASNPRQGSYEQYF; cdr3_nt: TGTGCCAGTAATCCCCGACAGGGTTCCTACGAGCAGTACTTC
j_call: TRBJ2-2; d_call: .; v_call: TRBV3-1/TRBV3-2; clone_size: once; cdr3_aa: CASSQVVGGGELFF; cdr3_nt: TGTGCCAGCAGCCAAGTGGTAGGGGGCGGGGAGCTGTTTTTT
j_call: TRBJ2-1; d_call: TRBD2; v_call: TRBV3-1/TRBV3-2; clone_size: .; cdr3_aa: CASRPGTSFSYNEQFF; cdr3_nt: TGTGCCAGCAGACCTGGGACTAGCTTCTCCTACAATGAGCAGTTCTTC
j_call: TRBJ2-3; d_call: TRBD1; v_call: TRBV5-6; clone_size: .; cdr3_aa: CASSKGQGSTDTQYF; cdr3_nt: TGTGCCAGCAGCAAAGGACAGGGAAGCACAGATACGCAGTATTTT
j_call: TRBJ2-2; d_call: TRBD1; v_call: TRBV7-9; clone_size: .; cdr3_aa: CASSQTGLTGELFF; cdr3_nt: TGTGCCAGCAGCCAGACAGGGTTAACCGGGGAGCTGTTTTTT
j_call: TRBJ1-4; d_call: .; v_call: TRBV7-8; clone_size: .; cdr3_aa: CASSLAEGKLFF; cdr3_nt: TGTGCCAGCAGCTTAGCGGAGGGAAAACTGTTTTTT
j_call: TRBJ1-2; d_call: .; v_call: TRBV19; clone_size: .; cdr3_aa: CASSIGRLQPYGYTF; cdr3_nt: TGTGCCAGTAGTATTGGCAGGCTACAACCTTATGGCTACACCTTC
j_call: TRBJ2-5; d_call: TRBD2; v_call: TRBV7-2; clone_size: .; cdr3_aa: CASSPQTSGGQETQYF; cdr3_nt: TGTGCCAGCAGCCCTCAGACTAGCGGGGGGCAAGAGACCCAGTACTTC